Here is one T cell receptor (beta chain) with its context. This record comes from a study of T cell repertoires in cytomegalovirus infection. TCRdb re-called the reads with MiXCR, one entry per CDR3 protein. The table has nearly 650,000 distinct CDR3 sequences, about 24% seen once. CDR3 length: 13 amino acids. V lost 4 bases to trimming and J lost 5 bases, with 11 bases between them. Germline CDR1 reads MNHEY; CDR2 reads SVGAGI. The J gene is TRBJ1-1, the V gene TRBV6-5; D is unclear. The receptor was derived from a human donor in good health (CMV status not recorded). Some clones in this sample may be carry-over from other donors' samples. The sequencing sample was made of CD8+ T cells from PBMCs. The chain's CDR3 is CASSSFADTEAFF. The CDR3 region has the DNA TGTGCCAGCAGTTCTTTCGCGGATACTGAAGCTTTCTTT.